This passage covers 7 T cell receptor beta chains from one sample sequenced in a study of blood T cells in healthy people across ages. Then a second PCR, running roughly 7 to 12 cycles, was carried out with a sample-barcoded 5' primer and a J-beta primer mix. MiXCR, applied by TCRdb to the 5' RACE reads, yields one record per CDR3 protein. The sample carries about 290,000 distinct CDR3 sequences, about 25% recorded once. Sequencing was performed on blood. Source of these receptors: a woman in her seventies in good health.

This clonotype was counted only a few times. CDR3 nucleotide sequence: TGTGCCAGCTCACCACCGAGTCGAGTCTACGAGCAGTACTTC. Protein product: CASSPPSRVYEQYF. The rearrangement joins TRBV18 to TRBJ2-7, with D unclear. Germline V gene data show CDR1 as KGHSH and CDR2 as LQKENI. V was trimmed by 0 bases and J by 3 bases, leaving 9 bases between them. CDR3 length equals 14 residues.

This clonotype was detected only once. V usage is TRBV25-1 and J usage is TRBJ2-7, with D unresolved. From germline, CDR1 is MGHDK and CDR2 SYGVNS. Trimming took 3 bases from V and 3 from J, leaving 9 bases between them. The CDR3 is 13 residues long. The CDR3, as DNA: TGTGCCAGCAGTGAGGAGTTAGGCTACGAGCAGTACTTC. It codes for CASSEELGYEQYF.

The genes are TRBV24-1 and TRBJ2-2; D ambiguous. This CDR3 spans 14 amino acids. Germline V gene lookup returns CDR1 KGHDR and CDR2 SFDVKD. Trimming stripped 5 bases from V and 5 bases from J, with 11 bases between. CDR3 bases: TGTGCCACCAGTGGTTCTGGGTGGACCGGGGAGCTGTTTTTT. Translating gives CATSGSGWTGELFF.

The V and J genes are TRBV27 and TRBJ1-4, with no clear D. This CDR3 region has 18 residues. The germline V gene encodes CDR1 MNHEY and CDR2 SMNVEV (reference sequence). V was clipped by 0 bases and J by 2 bases, with 16 bases between them. CDR3 coding DNA: TGTGCCAGCAGTTTATCTCGGAGAGGGATAAGCACTAATGAAAAACTGTTTTTT. This translates into CASSLSRRGISTNEKLFF. Combining the CDR3 with reference TRBV27 and TRBJ1-4 gives the whole variable domain EAQVTQNPRYLITVTGKKLTVTCSQNMNHEYMSWYRQDPGLGLRQIYYSMNVEVTDKGDVPEGYKVSRKEKRNFPLILESPSPNQTSLYFCASSLSRRGISTNEKLFFGSGTQLSVL.

In its sample, this clonotype was seen a few times. One end of the junction does not line up with germline, which may come from a read error. V is TRBV7-8 and J is TRBJ1-3, with 8 bases identical to TRBD1. The CDR3 runs 14 residues. Germline V lookup: CDR1 SGHVS, CDR2 FQNEAQ. For the CDR3, the DNA is TGTGCCAGCAGCCTCGGACAGGGCCGAAACACCACATATTTT. Protein product: CASSLGQGRNTTYF.

In this sample, this clonotype turned up a few times. This chain links TRBV4-2 with TRBJ2-3; 8 nucleotides line up with TRBD2. V gave up 0 bases and J gave up 0 bases; unmatched junction bases: 11. The CDR3 runs to 19 residues. The germline CDR1 and CDR2 sequences are LGHNA and YNFKEQ. CDR3 DNA sequence: TGTGCCAGCAGCCAAGATCTTTCGGGAGGGCCGGTGAGCACAGATACGCAGTATTTT. Protein product: CASSQDLSGGPVSTDTQYF.

This clonotype was recorded a few times. The rearrangement joins TRBV6-5 to TRBJ1-4; maybe TRBD1 (6 bases). Trimming left V 2 bases short and J 4 bases short, with 14 bases between. The CDR3 runs 16 residues. Germline V gives CDR1 MNHEY, CDR2 SVGAGI. CDR3 DNA sequence: TGTGCCAGCAGTTACGCAAGTCTACAGGGTAATGAAAAACTGTTTTTT. Translated, it gives CASSYASLQGNEKLFF.